A single sample gave rise to the 8 T cell receptor beta chains below, sequenced in a study of shared clonotypes between healthy human individuals. Clones were read by immunoSEQ multiplex PCR, and TCRdb kept only the in-frame ones, dropping some. Among 2 million to 2.5 million clones listed, over 85% were seen once. Sequenced input: naive CD4+ T cells from PBMCs. The subset was: CD45RA+ positively selected. The receptors shown here come from a man aged 18 to 30 in good health. Some clones in this sample may be carry-over from other donors' samples.

The chain couples TRBV19 to TRBJ2-3; the match to TRBD2 covers 8 bases. The CDR3 loop spans 17 amino acids. The germline V gene has CDR1 LNHDA and CDR2 SQIVND (reference sequence). V lost 7 bases and J lost 0; bases outside the gene matches: 12. This chain's CDR3 is CASKPDPSGYSTDTQYF. Written as DNA, the CDR3 is TGTGCCAGTAAACCGGATCCTAGCGGGTACAGCACAGATACGCAGTATTTT.

This clone has a handful of counts. The rearrangement uses TRBV18 and TRBJ1-3; no firm D call. This CDR3 has 14 residues. Trimming stripped 2 bases from V and 4 bases from J, with 9 bases between. The germline CDR1 and CDR2 sequences are KGHSH and LQKENI. In DNA, the CDR3 is TGTGCCAGCTCACCAAATCCGGAAGGAAACACCATATATTTT. It codes for CASSPNPEGNTIYF.

The genes are TRBV2 and TRBJ2-2, with D perhaps matching TRBD2 (6 bases). From germline, CDR1 is SNHLY and CDR2 FYNNEI. Trimming shortened V by 6 bases and J by 6 bases, and 11 bases separated the two germline ends. This CDR3 is 13 amino acids long. For the CDR3, the DNA is TGTGCCAGCAGCCCGACTAGGCCCGGGGAGCTGTTTTTT. Encoded protein: CASSPTRPGELFF.

CDR3 loop: CAISDRGQGNEKLFF. In nucleotides, the CDR3 is TGTGCCATCAGTGATAGGGGACAGGGGAATGAAAAACTGTTTTTT. The chain carries TRBV10-3 and TRBJ1-4; TRBD1 agrees at 10 bases. This CDR3 region has 15 residues. CDR1 and CDR2 from the germline V gene are ENHRY and SYGVKD. The junction had 3 bases not matched to a gene; V was cut back by 3 bases and J by 5 bases.

The CDR3 sequence is CASSPGTGDSGEQYF. As DNA, the CDR3 is TGTGCCAGCAGCCCGGGGACAGGGGATTCGGGAGAGCAGTACTTC. The rearrangement uses TRBV13 and TRBJ2-7; 10 bases line up with TRBD1. The CDR3 length is 15 residues. V lost 5 bases to trimming and J lost 7 bases; unmatched junction nucleotides: 11. Looked up from germline, CDR1 is PRHDT and CDR2 is FYEKMQ (reference sequence).

This chain uses TRBV6-5 with TRBJ2-1; D perhaps matches TRBD2 (5 bases). The germline V and J ends were trimmed by 8 bases and 0 bases, with 14 bases remaining between them. There are 15 residues in the CDR3. Germline V gene data show CDR1 as MNHEY and CDR2 as SVGAGI. Here the CDR3 DNA reads TGTGCCAGCTCCTCCCCCCGGGGCTCCTACAATGAGCAGTTCTTC. Translation: CASSSPRGSYNEQFF.

The chain carries TRBV21-1 and TRBJ2-7; whether TRBD2, the table's D call, matches the DNA was not checked. TRBV21-1 is a pseudogene locus. This CDR3 contains 17 residues. The CDR3 DNA reads as TGTGCCAGCAGCAAATGTTGGGGCGGGACGCGTGTCTGGGTTAGGTACTTC. Its protein is CASSKCWGGTRVWVRYF.

Written as DNA, the CDR3 is TGTGCCGCGGGGTCGGGAGCCCGGGAGCTGTTTTTT. The encoded protein is CAAGSGARELFF. The chain uses TRBV28 and TRBJ2-2; TRBD2 might be the D (6 bases). Germline V gene data show CDR1 as MDHEN and CDR2 as SYDVKM. V dropped 11 bases and J dropped 9 bases, with 16 bases sitting between them. This CDR3 comprises 12 residues.